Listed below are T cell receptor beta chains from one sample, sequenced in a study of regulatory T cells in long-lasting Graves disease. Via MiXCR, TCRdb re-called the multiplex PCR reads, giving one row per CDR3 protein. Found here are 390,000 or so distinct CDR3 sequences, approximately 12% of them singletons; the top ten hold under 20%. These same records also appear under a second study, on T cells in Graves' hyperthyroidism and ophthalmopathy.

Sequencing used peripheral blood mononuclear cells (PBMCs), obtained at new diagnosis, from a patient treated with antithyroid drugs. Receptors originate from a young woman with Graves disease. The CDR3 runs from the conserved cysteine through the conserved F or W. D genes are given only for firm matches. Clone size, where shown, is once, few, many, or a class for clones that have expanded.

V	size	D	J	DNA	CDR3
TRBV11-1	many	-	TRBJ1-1	TGTGCCAGCAGCGCCAATAGGAACACTGAAGCTTTCTTT	CASSANRNTEAFF
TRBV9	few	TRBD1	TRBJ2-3	TGTGCCAGCAGCCCCCTCGGAGACAGGGTGGAAACGCAGTATTTT	CASSPLGDRVETQYF
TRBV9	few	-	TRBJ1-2	TGTGCCAGCAGCGTGGACGGGGGGAACTATGGCTACACCTTC	CASSVDGGNYGYTF
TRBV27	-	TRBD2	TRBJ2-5	TGTGCCAGCAGTTTATCCCCCAGCGGGAGGGCCAATATCCAAGAGACCCAGTACTTC	CASSLSPSGRANIQETQYF
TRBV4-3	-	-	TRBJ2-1	TGCGCCAGCAGCCAAGATGCGGGGCTAAGGTTCACAAATGAGCAGTTCTTC	CASSQDAGLRFTNEQFF
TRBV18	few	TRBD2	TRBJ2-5	TGTGCCAGCTCTCAGTCGGGGGGAGAGACCCAGTACTTC	CASSQSGGETQYF
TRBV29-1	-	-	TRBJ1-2	TGCAGCGGGGAGATAAGGGGGACGGATTTTTCTGGCTACACCTTC	CSGEIRGTDFSGYTF
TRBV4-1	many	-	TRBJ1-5	TGCGCCAGCAGCCAGGGGACGGAACATCAGCCCCAGCATTTT	CASSQGTEHQPQHF
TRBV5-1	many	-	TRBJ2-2	TGCGCCAGCAGCCAGGGGAGCGGGAACACCGGGGAGCTGTTTTTT	CASSQGSGNTGELFF
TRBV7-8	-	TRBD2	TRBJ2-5	TGTGCCAGCAGCTTAGGGACACTTGGGGGGGGGACCCAGTACTTC	CASSLGTLGGGTQYF
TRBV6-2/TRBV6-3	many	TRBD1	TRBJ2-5	TGTGCCAGCAGCTTGGGACAGTCCCAAGAGACCCAGTACTTC	CASSLGQSQETQYF
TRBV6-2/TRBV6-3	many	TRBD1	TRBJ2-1	TGTGCCAGCACCCGGGACAGGGATTACAATGAGCAGTTCTTC	CASTRDRDYNEQFF
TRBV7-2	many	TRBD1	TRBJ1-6	TGTGCCAGCAGCTTAGCCAGGGGGCTGAATTCACCCCTCCACTTT	CASSLARGLNSPLHF
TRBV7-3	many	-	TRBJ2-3	TGTGCCAGCAGCTTACTGGGGGGCAAAGCAGATACGCAGTATTTT	CASSLLGGKADTQYF
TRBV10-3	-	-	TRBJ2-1	TGTGCCATCACAGGGGCGGGTATGCGGAATGAGCAGTTCTTC	CAITGAGMRNEQFF
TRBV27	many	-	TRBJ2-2	TGTGCCAGCAGTGAGCCTCAAGGCGGGGAGCTGTTTTTT	CASSEPQGGELFF
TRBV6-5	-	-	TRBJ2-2	TGTGTCAGCAGTTCAACCACCGGGGAGCTGTTTTTT	CVSSSTTGELFF
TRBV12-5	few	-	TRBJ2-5	TGTGCTAGTGGTTTGGTCCATGGACAGACGAGCCAAGAGACCCAGTACTTC	CASGLVHGQTSQETQYF
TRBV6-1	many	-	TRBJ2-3	TGTGCCACAACTGGACAGCCCTCCGATACGCAGTATTTT	CATTGQPSDTQYF
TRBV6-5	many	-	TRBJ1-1	TGTGCCAGCAGTTACTCGGACACCTACTCGAAGAACACTGAAGCTTTCTTT	CASSYSDTYSKNTEAFF
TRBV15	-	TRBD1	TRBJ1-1	TGTGCCACCAGCAGACGACAGGGGACACCGCAGGGTCAAGCTTTCTTT	CATSRRQGTPQGQAFF
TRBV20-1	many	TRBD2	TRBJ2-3	TGCAGTGCTAGAGAACTAGCGGGGGGTGGTCGGTGGGATACGCAGTATTTT	CSARELAGGGRWDTQYF
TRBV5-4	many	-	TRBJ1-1	TGTGCCAGCAGCTACCCTCAGGGTCTCACTGAAGCTTTCTTT	CASSYPQGLTEAFF
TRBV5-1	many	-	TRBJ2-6	TGTGCCAGCAGCTTGGGCTCTGGGGCCAACGTCCTGACTTTC	CASSLGSGANVLTF
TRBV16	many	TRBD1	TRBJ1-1	TGTGCCAGCAGCCCGGGACAGGGAACTGCGGGCACTGAAGCTTTCTTT	CASSPGQGTAGTEAFF
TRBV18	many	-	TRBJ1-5	TGTGCCAGCTCACCAAGAAGGACGGGAGACAATCAGCCCCAGCATTTT	CASSPRRTGDNQPQHF
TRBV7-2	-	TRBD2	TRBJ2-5	TGTGCCAGCAGCTCGGGACTAGCGGAGACCCAGTACTTC	CASSSGLAETQYF
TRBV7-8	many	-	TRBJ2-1	TGTGCCAGCAGCTTAGTCTGGAGCTCCTACAATGAGCAGTTCTTC	CASSLVWSSYNEQFF
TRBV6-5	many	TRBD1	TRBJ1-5	TGTGCCAGCAGTTACTCCTGGGCAGGGGGCGCGGCTGGGCCCCAGCATTTT	CASSYSWAGGAAGPQHF
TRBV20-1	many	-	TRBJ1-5	TGCAGTGCTAGACTTTCCGGGACATATAGCAATCAGCCCCAGCATTTT	CSARLSGTYSNQPQHF
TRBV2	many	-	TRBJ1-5	TGTGCCAGCCGGGATAGCAATCAGCCCCAGCATTTT	CASRDSNQPQHF
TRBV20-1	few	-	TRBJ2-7	TGCAGTGCTAGAGATCCCCGGGACCCGAGCTCCTACGAGCAGTACTTC	CSARDPRDPSSYEQYF
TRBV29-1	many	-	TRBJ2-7	TGCAGCGTTGAAGATGGAGAAAAGGGAAGATACGAGCAGTACTTC	CSVEDGEKGRYEQYF
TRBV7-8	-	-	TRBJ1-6	TGTGCCAGCAGTCTGACTGGGGTTTCACCCCTCCACTTT	CASSLTGVSPLHF
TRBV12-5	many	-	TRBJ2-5	TGTGCTAGTGGCCCCAACGCGGGGAGTGAGACCCAGTACTTC	CASGPNAGSETQYF
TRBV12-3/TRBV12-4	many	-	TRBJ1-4	TGTGCCAGCAGTTTGGGGTGGAGTGGGGAAAAACTGTTTTTT	CASSLGWSGEKLFF
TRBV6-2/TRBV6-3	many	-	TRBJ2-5	TGTGCCAGCAGTTACTCGATCGGGGGGCGGGCGACCCAGTACTTC	CASSYSIGGRATQYF
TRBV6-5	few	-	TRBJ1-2	TGTGCCAGCAGTTATTACTCCGGTCTCGGCTATGGCTACACCTTC	CASSYYSGLGYGYTF
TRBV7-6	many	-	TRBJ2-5	TGTGCCAGCAGCTTTTCAGGGCGGGTGGAGACCCAGTACTTC	CASSFSGRVETQYF
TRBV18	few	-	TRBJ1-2	TGTGCCAGCTCACTCCGACGGGACGCGATAAACTATGGCTACACCTTC	CASSLRRDAINYGYTF
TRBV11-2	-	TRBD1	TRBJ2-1	TGTGCCAGCAGCTTTGGGACAGGGGGGACTGAGCAGTTCTTC	CASSFGTGGTEQFF
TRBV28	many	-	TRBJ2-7	TGTGCCAGCAGTTTACAGGGGAATACCCACGAGCAGTACTTC	CASSLQGNTHEQYF
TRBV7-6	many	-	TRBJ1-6	TGTGCCAGCAGCGCCTCCCCGACGGGACTAAATTCACCCCTCCACTTT	CASSASPTGLNSPLHF
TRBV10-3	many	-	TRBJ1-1	TGTGCCTCGTTCGGCGGTGACACTGAAGCTTTCTTT	CASFGGDTEAFF
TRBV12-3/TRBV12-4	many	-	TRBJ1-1	TGTGCCAGCAGTTTCCCCGGAGGGAGACGAGGCACTGAAGCTTTCTTT	CASSFPGGRRGTEAFF
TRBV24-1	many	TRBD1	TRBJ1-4	TGTGCCACCAGTGAGTACAGGGGGCGTGAAAAACTGTTTTTT	CATSEYRGREKLFF